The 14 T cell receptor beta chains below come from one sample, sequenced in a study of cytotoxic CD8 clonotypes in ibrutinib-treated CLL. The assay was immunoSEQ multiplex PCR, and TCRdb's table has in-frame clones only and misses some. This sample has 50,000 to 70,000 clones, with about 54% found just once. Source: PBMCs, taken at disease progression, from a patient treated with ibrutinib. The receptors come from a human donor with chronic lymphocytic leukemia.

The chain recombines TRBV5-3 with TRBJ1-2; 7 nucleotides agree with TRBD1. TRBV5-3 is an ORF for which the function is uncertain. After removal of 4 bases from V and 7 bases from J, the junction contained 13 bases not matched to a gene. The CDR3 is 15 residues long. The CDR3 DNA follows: TGTGCCAGAAGCCTTCACCTGACAGGGAGGTCTGGCTACACCTTC. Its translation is CARSLHLTGRSGYTF.

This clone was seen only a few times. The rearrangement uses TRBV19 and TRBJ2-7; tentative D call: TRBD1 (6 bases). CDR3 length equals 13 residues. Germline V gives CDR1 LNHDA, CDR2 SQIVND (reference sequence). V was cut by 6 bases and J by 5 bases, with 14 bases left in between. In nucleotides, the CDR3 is TGTGCCAGTAGAGACAGGCCGCTCGACGAGCAGTACTTC. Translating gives CASRDRPLDEQYF.

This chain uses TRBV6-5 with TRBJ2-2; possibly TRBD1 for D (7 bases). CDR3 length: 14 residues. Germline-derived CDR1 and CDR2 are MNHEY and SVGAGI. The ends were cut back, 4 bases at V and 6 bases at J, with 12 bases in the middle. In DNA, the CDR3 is TGTGCCAGCAGTTCGACAGGGAGGCCCGGGGAGCTGTTTTTT. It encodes CASSSTGRPGELFF.

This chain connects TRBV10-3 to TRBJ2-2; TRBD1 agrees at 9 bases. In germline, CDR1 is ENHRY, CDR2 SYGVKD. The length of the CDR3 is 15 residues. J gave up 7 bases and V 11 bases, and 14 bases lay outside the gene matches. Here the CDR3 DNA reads TGTGCCGCCAGTTGGGGACAGGGTGCTGGCGGGGAGCTGTTTTTT. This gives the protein CAASWGQGAGGELFF.

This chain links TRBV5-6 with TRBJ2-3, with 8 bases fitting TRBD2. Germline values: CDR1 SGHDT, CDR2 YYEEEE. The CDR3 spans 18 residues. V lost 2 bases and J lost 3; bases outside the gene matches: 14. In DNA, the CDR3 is TGTGCCAGCAGCTTAAAACTCGGGAGGGCCTTGAGGACAGATACGCAGTATTTT. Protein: CASSLKLGRALRTDTQYF.

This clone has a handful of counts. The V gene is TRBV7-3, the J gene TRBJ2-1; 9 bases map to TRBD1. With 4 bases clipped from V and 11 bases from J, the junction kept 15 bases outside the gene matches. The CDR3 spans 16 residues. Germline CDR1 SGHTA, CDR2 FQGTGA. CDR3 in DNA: TGTGCCAGCAGCTCGCCGGGACAGGGTCCACCCCGACAGCAGTTCTTC. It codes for CASSSPGQGPPRQQFF.

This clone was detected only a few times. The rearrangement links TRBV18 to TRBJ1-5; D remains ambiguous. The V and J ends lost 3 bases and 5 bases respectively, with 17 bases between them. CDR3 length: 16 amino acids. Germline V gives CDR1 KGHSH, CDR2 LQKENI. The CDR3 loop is CASSPVRTNGDQPQHF. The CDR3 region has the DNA TGTGCCAGCTCACCGGTTCGGACTAATGGTGATCAGCCCCAGCATTTT. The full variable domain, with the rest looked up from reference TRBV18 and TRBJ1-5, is NAGVMQNPRHLVRRRGQEARLRCSPMKGHSHVYWYRQLPEEGLKFMVYLQKENIIDESGMPKERFSAEFPKEGPSILRIQQVVRGDSAAYFCASSPVRTNGDQPQHFGDGTRLSIL.

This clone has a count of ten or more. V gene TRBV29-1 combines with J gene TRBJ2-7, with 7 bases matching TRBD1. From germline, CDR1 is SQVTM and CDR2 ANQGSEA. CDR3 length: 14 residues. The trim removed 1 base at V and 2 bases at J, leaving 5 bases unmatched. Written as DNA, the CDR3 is TGCAGCGTTGAAGGCGACAGGGCTCCCTACGAGCAGTACTTC. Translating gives CSVEGDRAPYEQYF.

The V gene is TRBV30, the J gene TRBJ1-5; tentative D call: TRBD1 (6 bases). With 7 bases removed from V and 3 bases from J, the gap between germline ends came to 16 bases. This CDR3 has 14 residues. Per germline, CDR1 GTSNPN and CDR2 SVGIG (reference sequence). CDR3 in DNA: TGTGCCTTAAGCAGGGGAGGCGTCAATCAGCCCCAGCATTTT. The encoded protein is CALSRGGVNQPQHF.

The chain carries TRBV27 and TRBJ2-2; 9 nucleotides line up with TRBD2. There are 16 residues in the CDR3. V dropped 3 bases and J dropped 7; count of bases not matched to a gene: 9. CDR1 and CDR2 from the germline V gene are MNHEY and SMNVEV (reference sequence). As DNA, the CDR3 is TGTGCCAGCAGTTTGTTTGGGGTTAGCGGGGGCGGGGAGCTGTTTTTT. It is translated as CASSLFGVSGGGELFF.

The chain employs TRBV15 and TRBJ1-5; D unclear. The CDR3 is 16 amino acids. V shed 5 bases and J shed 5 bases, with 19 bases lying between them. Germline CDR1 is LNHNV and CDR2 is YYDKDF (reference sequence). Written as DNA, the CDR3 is TGTGCCACCAGCCATATCGGGATACGGGATGATCAGCCCCAGCATTTT. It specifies CATSHIGIRDDQPQHF.

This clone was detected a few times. CDR3 amino acids: CASSLAEWTGIGYEQYF. The CDR3 DNA follows: TGTGCCAGCAGCTTGGCCGAGTGGACAGGGATTGGCTACGAGCAGTACTTC. V is TRBV5-4 and J is TRBJ2-7; TRBD1 matches 8 bases. The length of the CDR3 is 17 residues. V lost 0 bases and J lost 3; bases outside the gene matches: 11. Germline values: CDR1 SGHNT, CDR2 YYREEE (reference sequence).

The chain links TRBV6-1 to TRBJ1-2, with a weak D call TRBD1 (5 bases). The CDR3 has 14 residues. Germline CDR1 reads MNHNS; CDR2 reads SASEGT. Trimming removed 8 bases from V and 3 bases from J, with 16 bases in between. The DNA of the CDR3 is TGTGCCAGCGTCCTTTCGGGACGGTACTATGGCTACACCTTC. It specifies CASVLSGRYYGYTF.

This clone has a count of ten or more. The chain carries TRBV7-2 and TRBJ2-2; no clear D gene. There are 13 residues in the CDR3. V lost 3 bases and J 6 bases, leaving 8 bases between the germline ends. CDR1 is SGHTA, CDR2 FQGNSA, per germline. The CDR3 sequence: CASSFRSAGELFF. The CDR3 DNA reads TGTGCCAGCAGCTTCAGATCCGCCGGGGAGCTGTTTTTT.